This entry lists 30 T cell receptor beta chains sequenced from one sample in a study of prognosis after radiotherapy for stage I lung cancer (dated by TCRdb to the early 2020s). For sequencing, an Illumina HiSeq 3000 was employed. Two rounds of multiplex PCR were performed to amplify the TCR beta CDR3 region from genomic DNA. The first PCR round used primers specific to each TRBV and TRBJ gene, with sequences filed in Chinese patent CN105087789A. TCRdb trimmed the raw reads at Q25, called clones with MiXCR and kept productive beta chains. Rows are combined by CDR3 protein, so each entry shows the most common genes and DNA. The sample table holds about 17,000 distinct CDR3 sequences, of which about a sixth were seen once. The ten largest account for about 37% of the sample. This sample comprised PBMCs, obtained before or after stereotactic body radiation therapy (not recorded which). The receptors come from a donor at least 50 years old with non-small cell lung cancer.

The sample holds many counts of this clonotype. The chain combines TRBV6-1 with TRBJ1-1; a possible D gene is TRBD1 (6 bases). Trimming took off 3 bases at V and 4 bases at J, with 12 bases between the two ends. The CDR3 is 14 amino acids. Germline CDR1 and CDR2: MNHNS and SASEGT. Here the CDR3 DNA reads TGTGCCAGCAGTGACAGGGGAAGGAGCACTGAAGCTTTCTTT. This gives the protein CASSDRGRSTEAFF.

As to this clonotype: A far more abundant clone sits one base away, making this likely a read error. The chain has TRBV28 and TRBJ2-5; D may be TRBD1 or TRBD2 (6 bases each). The assigned J gene may be wrong: the sequence end matches TRBJ2-7 better. CDR1 MDHEN and CDR2 SYDVKM come from the germline V gene. The CDR3 is made up of 16 amino acids. The CDR3, as DNA: TGTGCCAGCAAACCCAGAACAGGGAGGAGCTCCTACGAGCAGTACTTC. It is translated as CASKPRTGRSSYEQYF.

The chain has TRBV7-3 and TRBJ2-1; D is possibly TRBD2 (6 bases). Germline-derived CDR1 and CDR2 are SGHTA and FQGTGA. V lost 5 bases and J 13 bases, leaving 12 bases between the germline ends. The CDR3 is 11 residues long. This CDR3 is CASSQGTDQFF. The CDR3 DNA is TGTGCCAGCAGCCAAGGGACTGATCAGTTCTTC. The full variable domain, in which reference TRBV7-3 and TRBJ2-1 provide the parts outside the CDR3, is GAGVSQTPSNKVTEKGKYVELRCDPISGHTALYWYRQSLGQGPEFLIYFQGTGAADDSGLPNDRFFAVRPEGSVSTLKIQRTERGDSAVYLCASSQGTDQFFGPGTRLTVL.

This clonotype was seen ten or more times. The chain joins TRBV6-9 to TRBJ1-5; unclear D gene. Germline lookup yields CDR1 MNHGY and CDR2 SVAAGI. This CDR3 region has 16 residues. V was shortened by 3 bases and J by 4 bases, with 16 bases between the two germline ends. The DNA for the CDR3 is TGTGCCAGCAGTTACTACTTAGACCAGCCAAATCAGCCCCAGCATTTT. Its translation: CASSYYLDQPNQPQHF.

There are many counts of this clonotype. The CDR3 sequence: CATTQWLSTGELFF. The CDR3, as DNA: TGTGCCACCACCCAATGGCTATCCACCGGGGAGCTGTTTTTT. The V call is TRBV15, the J call TRBJ2-2; D is unresolved. Germline loops: CDR1 LNHNV, CDR2 YYDKDF (reference sequence). Trimming removed 7 bases from V and 4 bases from J, with 13 bases in between. This CDR3 region has 14 residues. The full variable domain, its missing parts supplied by reference TRBV15 and TRBJ2-2, is DAMVIQNPRYQVTQFGKPVTLSCSQTLNHNVMYWYQQKSSQAPKLLFHYYDKDFNNEADTPDNFQSRRPNTSFCFLDIRSPGLGDTAMYLCATTQWLSTGELFFGEGSRLTVL.

This clonotype was counted ten times or more. This sequence joins TRBV5-5 and TRBJ1-6; D uncertain. CDR1 and CDR2 (germline): SGHKS, YYEKEE (reference sequence). V shed 0 bases and J shed 5 bases, with 12 bases lying between them. This CDR3 comprises 16 residues. CDR3 DNA sequence: TGTGCCAGCAGCTTGGGGGCCGGGAGGAATAATTCACCCCTCCACTTT. This gives the protein CASSLGAGRNNSPLHF. Based on the CDR3 plus reference TRBV5-5 and TRBJ1-6, the full variable domain is DAGVTQSPTHLIKTRGQQVTLRCSPISGHKSVSWYQQVLGQGPQFIFQYYEKEERGRGNFPDRFSARQFPNYSSELNVNALLLGDSALYLCASSLGAGRNNSPLHFGNGTRLTVT.

This clonotype was counted many times. J is TRBJ2-1 and V is TRBV19, with 8 bases lining up with TRBD1. The CDR3 is 15 residues long. J was trimmed by 4 bases and V by 6 bases; bases with no gene match: 8. Germline loops: CDR1 LNHDA, CDR2 SQIVND (reference sequence). The CDR3 sequence: CASRESGTGYNEQFF. DNA for the CDR3: TGTGCCAGTAGAGAATCCGGGACAGGATACAATGAGCAGTTCTTC.

This clonotype was detected many times. A clone one base away is much larger, so this may be a read error. The chain carries TRBV2 and TRBJ2-3; 7 nucleotides match TRBD2. The CDR3 runs to 14 residues. The ends lost 6 bases at V and 4 bases at J; junction bases unmatched: 7. CDR1 SNHLY and CDR2 FYNNEI come from the germline V gene. For the CDR3, the DNA is TGTGCCAGCAGGTGCGGGAGTAACGCAGATACGCAGTATTTT. Its protein is CASRCGSNADTQYF.

In this sample, this clonotype is medium-sized (0.01 to 0.1%). This chain uses TRBV11-3 with TRBJ2-7; D is uncertain. Germline V gene sequence: CDR1 SGHNT, CDR2 YENEEA. CDR3 length: 13 amino acids. V shed 0 bases and J shed 2 bases, with 5 bases lying between them. The CDR3 loop is CASSLDEAYEQYF. In nucleotides, the CDR3 is TGTGCCAGCAGCTTAGACGAGGCCTACGAGCAGTACTTC. Supplemented by reference TRBV11-3 and TRBJ2-7, the full variable domain reads EAGVVQSPRYKIIEKKQPVAFWCNPISGHNTLYWYLQNLGQGPELLIRYENEEAVDDSQLPKDRFSAERLKGVDSTLKIQPAELGDSAVYLCASSLDEAYEQYFGPGTRLTVT.

This clonotype was seen repeatedly, ten times or more. This chain uses TRBV7-9 with TRBJ2-7; TRBD2 agrees at 8 bases. In germline, CDR1 is SEHNR, CDR2 FQNEAQ (reference sequence). The CDR3 consists of 16 residues. J lost 5 bases, V lost 0 bases, and 9 bases had no gene match. The CDR3 sequence: CASSLASGGKANEQYV. DNA of the CDR3: TGTGCCAGCAGCTTAGCGTCGGGGGGGAAAGCGAACGAGCAGTACGTC.

This clonotype was found a few times. With a far larger clone one base away, a read error is the likely cause. The chain has TRBV6-2 or TRBV6-3 and TRBJ2-7; 10 bases match TRBD1. Looked up from germline, CDR1 is MNHEY and CDR2 is SVGEGT. The CDR3 extends over 14 amino acids. V lost 6 bases to trimming and J lost 4 bases; unmatched junction nucleotides: 6. The CDR3, as DNA: TGTGCCAGCAGCACCGGACAGGGGGAGTACGAGCAGTACTTC. Its protein product is CASSTGQGEYEQYF.

This clonotype was found many times. The chain recombines TRBV19 with TRBJ2-7; TRBD2 agrees at 7 bases. The CDR3 totals 13 residues. The trim removed 1 base at V and 3 bases at J, leaving 0 bases unmatched. The germline gives CDR1 LNHDA, CDR2 SQIVND (reference sequence). CDR3 in DNA: TGTGCCAGTAGTATAGGGGAGGGCTACGAGCAGTACTTC. Encoded protein: CASSIGEGYEQYF.

This clonotype was detected many times. The chain recombines TRBV19 with TRBJ2-7; TRBD1 agrees at 7 bases. With V trimmed by 3 bases and J by 0 bases, 2 bases remained unmatched. Germline lookup yields CDR1 LNHDA and CDR2 SQIVND (reference sequence). The CDR3 is 14 amino acids. Here the CDR3 DNA reads TGTGCCAGTAGTATGACAGGGAGCTCCTACGAGCAGTACTTC. Protein sequence: CASSMTGSSYEQYF.

This clonotype was observed many times. The chain links TRBV12-3 or TRBV12-4 to TRBJ1-1; D not certain. This CDR3 has 12 amino acids. Trimming pared 6 bases from V and 5 bases from J, leaving 10 bases between. CDR3 in DNA: TGTGCCAGCAGCCACGGTCTGACTGAAGCTTTCTTT. Protein: CASSHGLTEAFF.

The gene calls are TRBV7-3 and TRBJ2-2; TRBD2 is a possible D gene (6 bases). Trimming left V 5 bases short and J 6 bases short, with 19 bases between. Germline V lookup: CDR1 SGHTA, CDR2 FQGTGA. The CDR3 consists of 16 residues. CDR3 protein: CASSPGGAGRAGELFF. The CDR3 coding sequence is TGTGCCAGCAGCCCAGGAGGGGCCGGTAGGGCCGGGGAGCTGTTTTTT.

This clonotype occurred many times. The chain links TRBV7-9 to TRBJ1-2; D may be TRBD1 (6 bases). With 5 bases removed from V and 4 bases from J, the gap between germline ends came to 20 bases. Germline lookup yields CDR1 SEHNR and CDR2 FQNEAQ (reference sequence). The CDR3 has 16 amino acids. CDR3 sequence reads: CASSKSQAGAGYGYTF. Here the CDR3 DNA reads TGTGCCAGCAGCAAAAGTCAAGCGGGGGCTGGCTATGGCTACACCTTC.

There are many counts of this clonotype. The chain recombines TRBV20-1 with TRBJ2-6; D is uncertain. CDR1 and CDR2 (germline): DFQATT, SNEGSKA (reference sequence). The CDR3 consists of 15 residues. Trimming removed 0 bases at V and 4 bases at J, with 10 bases between. The CDR3 nucleotides read TGCAGTGCTAGAGAAATCAGAAAAGGGGCCAACGTCCTGACTTTC. This codes for CSAREIRKGANVLTF.

This clonotype was seen only a few times. A much more abundant neighbour one base away suggests this may be a read error. This CDR3 is missing its conserved last phenylalanine or tryptophan, likely due to a read error. The CDR3 nucleotides read TGTGCCAGCAGCCCCCTCGGGGGACCTTGGACTGAAGCTTTCGTT. Protein: CASSPLGGPWTEAFV. V and J are TRBV6-1 and TRBJ1-1; D possibly corresponds to TRBD1 (5 bases). The CDR3 totals 15 residues. The V end was cut by 6 bases, the J end by 5 bases, with 19 bases between. CDR1 and CDR2 from the germline V gene are MNHNS and SASEGT.

This clonotype was found many times. The chain carries TRBV9 and TRBJ2-5, with 12 bases aligning to TRBD2. Germline CDR1 reads SGDLS; CDR2 reads YYNGEE. The CDR3 spans 16 residues. With V trimmed by 1 base and J by 2 bases, 3 bases remained unmatched. CDR3: CASSVTLAGGQETQYF. DNA of the CDR3: TGTGCCAGCAGCGTAACCCTAGCGGGGGGGCAAGAGACCCAGTACTTC.

Details on this clonotype: A much larger clone differs by one base, so this may be a read error. The chain links TRBV6-2 or TRBV6-3 to TRBJ2-5; possibly TRBD2 for D (6 bases). CDR1 and CDR2 (germline): MNHEY, SVGEGT. The CDR3 runs 13 residues. The ends were cut back, 5 bases at V and 2 bases at J, with 9 bases in the middle. CDR3 sequence: CASSIAEQETQYF. The DNA of the CDR3 is TGTGCCAGCAGTATAGCGGAACAAGAGACCCAGTACTTC.

The table lists this clonotype with many counts. A much more abundant neighbour one base away suggests this may be a read error. The chain is built from TRBV7-2 and TRBJ2-7, with D possibly called TRBD1 or TRBD2 (7 bases each). V was shortened by 0 bases and J by 3 bases, with 15 bases between the two germline ends. The CDR3 has 16 amino acids. Germline CDR1 SGHTA, CDR2 FQGNSA. CDR3 loop: CASSLAAGGGFYEQYF. CDR3 nucleotide sequence: TGTGCCAGCAGCTTAGCGGCAGGGGGGGGATTCTACGAGCAGTACTTC.

This clonotype came up many times. As DNA, the CDR3 is TGTGCCAGCAGAGAAGGGACGGCTAATTCACCCCTCCACTTT. This translates into CASREGTANSPLHF. This rearrangement joins TRBV6-4 to TRBJ1-6, with D possibly TRBD1 on 5 matching bases. Germline loops: CDR1 MRHNA, CDR2 SNTAGT. The CDR3 is 14 residues long. With 6 bases removed from V and 6 bases from J, the gap between germline ends came to 12 bases.

This clonotype was seen repeatedly, ten times or more. In nucleotides, the CDR3 is TGTGCCAGCAGCACAACCGGGGCCCTGGGGTGGGGCTACACCTTC. Amino acid sequence: CASSTTGALGWGYTF. The J gene is TRBJ1-2, the V gene TRBV7-2; a weak D match, TRBD1 (5 bases). The ends were cut back, 5 bases at V and 8 bases at J, with 21 bases in the middle. This CDR3 comprises 15 residues. CDR1 is SGHTA and CDR2 is FQGNSA in the germline V gene.

This rearrangement joins TRBV12-5 to TRBJ2-1; D is undetermined. Per germline, CDR1 LGHNT and CDR2 FRNRAP. V was shortened by 6 bases and J by 6 bases, with 6 bases between the two germline ends. The CDR3 has 11 amino acids. CDR3 sequence: CASGWGNEQFF. The CDR3 coding sequence is TGTGCTAGTGGGTGGGGCAATGAGCAGTTCTTC.

Remarks on this clonotype: This clone may be a read error of a much larger clone one base away. The chain couples TRBV29-1 to TRBJ2-5; D gene ambiguous. Per germline, CDR1 SQVTM and CDR2 ANQGSEA. The CDR3 is 12 residues long. The ends were cut back, 5 bases at V and 1 base at J, with 8 bases in the middle. The CDR3: CSVKPAQETQYF. In DNA form, the CDR3 reads TGCAGCGTTAAACCGGCCCAAGAGACCCAGTACTTC.

At least ten counts were recorded for this clonotype. The chain uses TRBV20-1 and TRBJ1-3, with 9 bases that match TRBD1. Looked up from germline, CDR1 is DFQATT and CDR2 is SNEGSKA (reference sequence). J gave up 2 bases and V 6 bases, and 5 bases lay outside the gene matches. The CDR3 spans 14 residues. The CDR3 nucleotides are TGCAGTGCCAGGGGACAGGGAGCTGGAAACACCATATATTTT. This sequence encodes CSARGQGAGNTIYF.

There are many counts of this clonotype. In DNA, the CDR3 is TGTGCCAGCAGCCAAGAACCGACAGGGAGCGGGGCCAACGTCCTGACTTTC. Protein sequence: CASSQEPTGSGANVLTF. The rearrangement links TRBV3-1 to TRBJ2-6; 7 nucleotides align to TRBD1. Losses at the gene ends were 0 bases for V and 4 bases for J; bases not matched to a gene: 6. Looked up from germline, CDR1 is LGHDT and CDR2 is YNNKEL (reference sequence). The CDR3 is 17 residues long.

This clonotype qualifies as medium-sized (0.01 to 0.1%). The V call is TRBV12-3 or TRBV12-4, the J call TRBJ2-1, with TRBD1 identical over 8 bases. V lost 1 base and J lost 4; bases outside the gene matches: 3. The CDR3 has 15 residues. The CDR3 sequence is CASSLVGTGYNEQFF. The CDR3 DNA reads TGTGCCAGCAGTTTAGTTGGGACAGGTTACAATGAGCAGTTCTTC.

The chain links TRBV6-2 or TRBV6-3 to TRBJ2-2; D possibly matches TRBD1 or TRBD2 (5 bases each). The CDR3 extends over 12 amino acids. Germline V gives CDR1 MNHEY, CDR2 SVGEGT. V shed 2 bases and J shed 7 bases, with 5 bases lying between them. The CDR3 nucleotides read TGTGCCAGCAGTTACGGGGGCGGGGAGCTGTTTTTT. Its translation is CASSYGGGELFF.

This clonotype was counted many times. V and J are TRBV12-3 or TRBV12-4 and TRBJ1-2, with 9 bases aligning to TRBD1. V lost 5 bases to trimming and J lost 4 bases; unmatched junction nucleotides: 8. The length of the CDR3 is 15 residues. CDR3 sequence reads: CASSPTRQGVYGYTF. DNA for the CDR3: TGTGCCAGCAGTCCAACCCGACAGGGGGTCTATGGCTACACCTTC.